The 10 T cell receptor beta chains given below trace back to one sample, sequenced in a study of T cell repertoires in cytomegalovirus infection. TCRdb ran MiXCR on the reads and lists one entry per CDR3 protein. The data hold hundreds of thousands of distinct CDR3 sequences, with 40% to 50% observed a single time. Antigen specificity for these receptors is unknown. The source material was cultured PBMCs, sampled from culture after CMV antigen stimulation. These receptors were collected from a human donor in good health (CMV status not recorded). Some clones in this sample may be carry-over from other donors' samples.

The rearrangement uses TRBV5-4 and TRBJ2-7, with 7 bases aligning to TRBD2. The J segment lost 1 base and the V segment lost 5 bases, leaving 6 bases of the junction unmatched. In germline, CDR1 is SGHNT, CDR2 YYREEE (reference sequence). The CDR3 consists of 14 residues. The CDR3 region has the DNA TGTGCCAGCAGTCGGGGGGAGACTTCCTACGAGCAGTACTTC. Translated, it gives CASSRGETSYEQYF.

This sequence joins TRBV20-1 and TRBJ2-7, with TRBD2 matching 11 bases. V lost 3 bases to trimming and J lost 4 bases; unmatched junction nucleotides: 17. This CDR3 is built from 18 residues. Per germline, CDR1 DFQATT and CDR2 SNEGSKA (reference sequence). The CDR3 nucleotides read TGCAGTGCTAGGAGACATGTTCCTAGCGGGAGGCATTTGTACGAGCAGTACTTC. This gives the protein CSARRHVPSGRHLYEQYF.

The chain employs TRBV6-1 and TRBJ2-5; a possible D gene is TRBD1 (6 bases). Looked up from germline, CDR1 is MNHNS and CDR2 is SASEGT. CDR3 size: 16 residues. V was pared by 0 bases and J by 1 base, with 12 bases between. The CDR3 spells CASSEARGWGQETQYF. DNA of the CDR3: TGTGCCAGCAGTGAAGCCAGGGGATGGGGCCAAGAGACCCAGTACTTC.

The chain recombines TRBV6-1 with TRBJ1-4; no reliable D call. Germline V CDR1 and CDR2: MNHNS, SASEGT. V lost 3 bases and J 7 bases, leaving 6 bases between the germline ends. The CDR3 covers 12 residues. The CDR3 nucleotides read TGTGCCAGCAGTGATCCGGGTGAAAAACTGTTTTTT. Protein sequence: CASSDPGEKLFF.

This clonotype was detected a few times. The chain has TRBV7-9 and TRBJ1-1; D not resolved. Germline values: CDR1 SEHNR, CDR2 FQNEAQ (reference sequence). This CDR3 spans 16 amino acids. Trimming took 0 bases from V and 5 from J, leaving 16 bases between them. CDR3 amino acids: CASSLANMVVTTEAFF. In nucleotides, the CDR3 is TGTGCCAGCAGCTTAGCCAACATGGTGGTGACAACTGAAGCTTTCTTT.

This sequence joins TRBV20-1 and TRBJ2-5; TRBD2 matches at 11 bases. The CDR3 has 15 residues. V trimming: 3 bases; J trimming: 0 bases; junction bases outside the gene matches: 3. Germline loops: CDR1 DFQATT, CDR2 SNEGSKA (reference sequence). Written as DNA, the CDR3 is TGCAGTGCTAGGTGGACTAGCGGGCACCAAGAGACCCAGTACTTC. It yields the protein CSARWTSGHQETQYF.

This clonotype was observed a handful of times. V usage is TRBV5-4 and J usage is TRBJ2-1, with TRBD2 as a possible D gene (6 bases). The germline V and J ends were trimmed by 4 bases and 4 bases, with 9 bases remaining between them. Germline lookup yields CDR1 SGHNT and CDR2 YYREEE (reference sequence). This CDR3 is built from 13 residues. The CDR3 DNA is TGTGCCAGCAGCCCCGGGAGTTACAATGAGCAGTTCTTC. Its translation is CASSPGSYNEQFF.

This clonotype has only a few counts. CDR3 residues: CASTRLAGYNEQFF. CDR3 DNA: TGTGCCAGCACCAGACTAGCGGGGTACAATGAGCAGTTCTTC. The chain is built from TRBV28 and TRBJ2-1, with 11 bases aligning to TRBD2. The CDR3 runs to 14 residues. The germline gives CDR1 MDHEN, CDR2 SYDVKM. J gave up 4 bases and V 7 bases, and 3 bases lay outside the gene matches.

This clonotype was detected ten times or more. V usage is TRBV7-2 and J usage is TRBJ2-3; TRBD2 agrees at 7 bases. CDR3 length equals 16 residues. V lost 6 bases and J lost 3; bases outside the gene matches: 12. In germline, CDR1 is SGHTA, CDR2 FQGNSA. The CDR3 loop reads CASRMGGAGLTDTQYF. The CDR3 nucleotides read TGTGCCAGCAGAATGGGGGGAGCGGGGTTGACAGATACGCAGTATTTT. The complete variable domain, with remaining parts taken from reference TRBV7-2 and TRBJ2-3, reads GAGVSQSPSNKVTEKGKDVELRCDPISGHTALYWYRQSLGQGLEFLIYFQGNSAPDKSGLPSDRFSAERTGGSVSTLTIQRTQQEDSAVYLCASRMGGAGLTDTQYFGPGTRLTVL.

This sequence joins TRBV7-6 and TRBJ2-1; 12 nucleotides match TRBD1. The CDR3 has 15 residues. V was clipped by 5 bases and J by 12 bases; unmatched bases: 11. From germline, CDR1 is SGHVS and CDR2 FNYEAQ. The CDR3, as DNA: TGTGCCAGCAGCCCGGGGACAGGGGGCCTGGAGAGGCAGTTCTTC. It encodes CASSPGTGGLERQFF.